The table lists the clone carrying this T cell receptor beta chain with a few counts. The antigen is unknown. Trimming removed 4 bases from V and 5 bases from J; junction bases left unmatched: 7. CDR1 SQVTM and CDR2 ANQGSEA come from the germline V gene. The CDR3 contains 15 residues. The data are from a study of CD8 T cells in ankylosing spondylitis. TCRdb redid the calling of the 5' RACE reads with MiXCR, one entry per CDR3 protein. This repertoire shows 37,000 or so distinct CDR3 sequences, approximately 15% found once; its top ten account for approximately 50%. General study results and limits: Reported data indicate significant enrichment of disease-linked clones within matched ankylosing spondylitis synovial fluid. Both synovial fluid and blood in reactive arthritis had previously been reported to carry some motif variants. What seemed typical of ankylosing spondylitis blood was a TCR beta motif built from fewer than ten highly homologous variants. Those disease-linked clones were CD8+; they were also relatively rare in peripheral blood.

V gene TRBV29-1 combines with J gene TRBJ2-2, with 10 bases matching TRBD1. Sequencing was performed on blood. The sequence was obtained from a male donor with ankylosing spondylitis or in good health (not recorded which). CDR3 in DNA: TGCAGCGTTGGGACAGGGGGATCGGAAACCGGGGAGCTGTTTTTT. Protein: CSVGTGGSETGELFF.